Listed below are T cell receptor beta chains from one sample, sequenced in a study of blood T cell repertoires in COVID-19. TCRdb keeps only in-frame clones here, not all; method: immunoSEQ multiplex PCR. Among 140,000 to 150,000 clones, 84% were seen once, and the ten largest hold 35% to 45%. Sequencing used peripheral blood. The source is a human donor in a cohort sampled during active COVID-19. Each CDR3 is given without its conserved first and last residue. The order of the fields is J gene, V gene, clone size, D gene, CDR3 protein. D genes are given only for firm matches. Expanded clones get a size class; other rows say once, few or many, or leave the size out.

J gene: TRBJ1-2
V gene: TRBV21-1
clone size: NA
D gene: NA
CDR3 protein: ASSKVAGYYGYT

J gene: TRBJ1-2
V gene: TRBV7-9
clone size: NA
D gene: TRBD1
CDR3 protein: ASSPGLGQGNYGYT

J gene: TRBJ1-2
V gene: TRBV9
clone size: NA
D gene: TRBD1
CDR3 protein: ASSRRDSNYGYT

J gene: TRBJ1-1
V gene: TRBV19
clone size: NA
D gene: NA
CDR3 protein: ASSSQQGSRNTEAF

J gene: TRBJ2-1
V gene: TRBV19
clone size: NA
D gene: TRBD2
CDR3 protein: ASSTTSGHTSYNEQF

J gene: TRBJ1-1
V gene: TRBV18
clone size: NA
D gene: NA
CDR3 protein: ASSPLTGNTEAF

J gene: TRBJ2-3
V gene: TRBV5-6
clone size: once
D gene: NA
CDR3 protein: ASSLLFIGGGADTQY

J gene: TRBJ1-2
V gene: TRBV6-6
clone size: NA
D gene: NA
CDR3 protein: ASSSWTAYT

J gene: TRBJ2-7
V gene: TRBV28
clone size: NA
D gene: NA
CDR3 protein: ASGRFTYEQY

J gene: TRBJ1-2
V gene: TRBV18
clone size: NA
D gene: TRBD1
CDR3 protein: ASSGTGGTNYGYT

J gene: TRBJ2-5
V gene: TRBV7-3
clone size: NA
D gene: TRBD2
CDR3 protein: ASSPLAGGGETQY

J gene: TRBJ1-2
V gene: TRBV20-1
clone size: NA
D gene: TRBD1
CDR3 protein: SASLGGQGTDGYT

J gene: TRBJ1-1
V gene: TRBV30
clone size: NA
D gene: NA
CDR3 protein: AWSVLAEAF

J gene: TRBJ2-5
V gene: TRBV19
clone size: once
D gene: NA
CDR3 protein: ASSIAVLETQY

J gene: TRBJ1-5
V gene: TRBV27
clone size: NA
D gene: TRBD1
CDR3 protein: ASSRQGGQPQH

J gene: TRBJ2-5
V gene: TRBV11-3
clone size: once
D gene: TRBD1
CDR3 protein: ASSLVPGGIGETQY

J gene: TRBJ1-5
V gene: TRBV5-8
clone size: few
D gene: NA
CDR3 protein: ASSFVVPGGGEPQH

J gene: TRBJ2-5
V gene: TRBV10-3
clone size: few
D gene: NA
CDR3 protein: AISLGGGETQY

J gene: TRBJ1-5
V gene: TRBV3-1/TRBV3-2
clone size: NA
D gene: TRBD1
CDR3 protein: ASSQGGQGWQPQH

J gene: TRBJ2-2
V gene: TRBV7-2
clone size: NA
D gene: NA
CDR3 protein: ASSLRHLTVNTGELF

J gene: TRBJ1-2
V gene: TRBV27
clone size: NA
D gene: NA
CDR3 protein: ASSLFAGSGYGYT

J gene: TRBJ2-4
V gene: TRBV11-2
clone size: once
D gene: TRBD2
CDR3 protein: ASRLGGDLQGIQY

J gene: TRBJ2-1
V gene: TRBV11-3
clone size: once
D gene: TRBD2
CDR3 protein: ASSPTQFGLAGGQF

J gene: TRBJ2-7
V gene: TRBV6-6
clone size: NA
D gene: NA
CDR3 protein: ASSYSSGVEQY

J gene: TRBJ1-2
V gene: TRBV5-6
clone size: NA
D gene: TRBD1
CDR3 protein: ASSQGGAGSNYGYT

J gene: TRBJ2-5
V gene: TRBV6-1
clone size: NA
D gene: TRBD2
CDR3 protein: ASSEGGTRVETQY

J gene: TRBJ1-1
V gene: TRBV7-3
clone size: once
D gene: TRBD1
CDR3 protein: ASSPDRVSEAF

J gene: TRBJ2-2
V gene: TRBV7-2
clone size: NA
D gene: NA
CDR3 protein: ASSLAGGGWYTGELF

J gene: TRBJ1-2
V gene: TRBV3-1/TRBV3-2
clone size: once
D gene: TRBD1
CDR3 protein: ASRGTGEYGYT

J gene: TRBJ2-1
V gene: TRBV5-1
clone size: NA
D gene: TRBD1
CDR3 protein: ASSMGQVSNEQF

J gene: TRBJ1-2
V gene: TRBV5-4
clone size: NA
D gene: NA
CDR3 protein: ASSLQGRGDGYT

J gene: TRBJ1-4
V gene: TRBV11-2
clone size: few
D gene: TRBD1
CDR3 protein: ASSQPQGAREKLF

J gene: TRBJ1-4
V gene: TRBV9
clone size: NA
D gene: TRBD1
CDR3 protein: ASSADRGTRLF

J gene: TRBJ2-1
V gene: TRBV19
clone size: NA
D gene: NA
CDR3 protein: ASKERHSSYNEQF

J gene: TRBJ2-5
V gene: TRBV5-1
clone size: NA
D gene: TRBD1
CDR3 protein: ASSLGQGAGETQY

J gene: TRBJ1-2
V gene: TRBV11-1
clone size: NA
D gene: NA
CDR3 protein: ASGGSYGYT

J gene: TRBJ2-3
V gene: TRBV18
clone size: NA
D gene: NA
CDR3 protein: ASSRGSADTQY

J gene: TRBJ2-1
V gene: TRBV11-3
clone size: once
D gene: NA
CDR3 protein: ASSGGPPIKEQF

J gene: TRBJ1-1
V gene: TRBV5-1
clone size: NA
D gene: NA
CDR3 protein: ASSLVLPNTEAF

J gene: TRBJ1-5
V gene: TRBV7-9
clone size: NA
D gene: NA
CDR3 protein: ASSLPNQPQH

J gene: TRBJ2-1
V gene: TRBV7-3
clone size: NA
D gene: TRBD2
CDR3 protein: ASSPGTSGEYNEQF

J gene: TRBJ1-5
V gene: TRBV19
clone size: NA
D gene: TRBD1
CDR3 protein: ASSTTGGEQPQH

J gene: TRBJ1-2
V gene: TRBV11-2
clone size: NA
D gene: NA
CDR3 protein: ASSFSSGGYT

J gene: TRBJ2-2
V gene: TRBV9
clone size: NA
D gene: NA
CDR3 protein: ASSVEGGPGTTGELF

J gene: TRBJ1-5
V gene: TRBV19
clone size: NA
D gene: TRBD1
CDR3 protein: ASTGTGGNQPQH

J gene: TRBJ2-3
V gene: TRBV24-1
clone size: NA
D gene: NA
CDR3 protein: ATSDRRRADTQY

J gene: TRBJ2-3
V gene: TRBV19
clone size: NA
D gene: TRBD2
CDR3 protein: ASSRQGGGSTDTQY

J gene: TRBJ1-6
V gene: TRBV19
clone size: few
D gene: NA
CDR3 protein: ASKAGAGSPLH

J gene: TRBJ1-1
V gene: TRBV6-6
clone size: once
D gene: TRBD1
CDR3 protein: ASSFSLLGGDLPLNTEAF

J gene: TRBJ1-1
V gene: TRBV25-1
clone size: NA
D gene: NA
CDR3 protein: ASSQGNTEAF

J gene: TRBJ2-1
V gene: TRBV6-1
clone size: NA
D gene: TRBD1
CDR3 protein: ASSEEGQEYNEQF

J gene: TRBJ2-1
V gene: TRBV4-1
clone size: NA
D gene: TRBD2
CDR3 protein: ASSQDLGLAGNEQF

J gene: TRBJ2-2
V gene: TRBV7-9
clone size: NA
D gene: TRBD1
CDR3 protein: ASSSGTGGYTGELF